Following are 17 T cell receptor beta chains from one sample sequenced in a study of blood T cell repertoires in COVID-19. Profiling relied on immunoSEQ multiplex PCR, and the TCRdb table lists in-frame clones only, not all of them. The table includes roughly 430,000 clones, approximately 91% detected once. Sequencing was performed on PBMCs or T cells enriched from blood (not recorded which). The receptors stem from a woman under 30 who had been exposed to COVID-19.

The genes are TRBV20-1 and TRBJ1-5; D gene uncertain. The V end was cut by 3 bases, the J end by 4 bases, with 10 bases between. The CDR3 runs 13 residues. Germline V gene sequence: CDR1 DFQATT, CDR2 SNEGSKA (reference sequence). In nucleotides, the CDR3 is TGCAGTGCTAGTCGGGAGGCGAATCAGCCCCAGCATTTT. Amino acids: CSASREANQPQHF.

This clone was observed once. V is TRBV9 and J is TRBJ1-2, with a tentative D call TRBD1 (5 bases). Germline CDR1 reads SGDLS; CDR2 reads YYNGEE. Trimming shortened V by 4 bases and J by 4 bases, and 23 bases separated the two germline ends. CDR3 length: 17 amino acids. CDR3 loop: CASSPPIHGDFSYGYTF. CDR3 DNA sequence: TGTGCCAGCAGCCCCCCAATCCACGGGGACTTCTCCTATGGCTACACCTTC.

This rearrangement joins TRBV4-1 to TRBJ2-1; the match to TRBD2 covers 7 bases. From germline, CDR1 is MGHRA and CDR2 YSYEKL. Trimming at V came to 2 bases and at J to 1 base, leaving 11 bases not matched to a gene. The CDR3 totals 18 residues. The CDR3 spells CASSQPKTGGRSYNEQFF. In nucleotides, the CDR3 is TGCGCCAGCAGCCAACCCAAAACGGGGGGTCGATCCTACAATGAGCAGTTCTTC.

The CDR3 loop reads CASKWGEEKLFF. CDR3 nucleotide sequence: TGTGCCAGCAAATGGGGAGAGGAAAAACTGTTTTTT. The chain couples TRBV28 to TRBJ1-4; D gene ambiguous. Germline V lookup: CDR1 MDHEN, CDR2 SYDVKM. Between the trimmed V and J ends, which lost 7 bases and 8 bases, there was a span of 11 bases. The CDR3 sequence is 12 residues long.

The rearrangement links TRBV27 to TRBJ1-1; D is unclear. The CDR3 totals 16 residues. V lost 3 bases and J 0 bases, leaving 14 bases between the germline ends. Per the germline V gene, CDR1 is MNHEY and CDR2 is SMNVEV (reference sequence). The CDR3 sequence is CASSFIDAQLNTEAFF. Here the CDR3 DNA reads TGTGCCAGCAGTTTTATAGATGCCCAACTGAACACTGAAGCTTTCTTT.

The table lists this clone with a few counts. This sequence joins TRBV28 and TRBJ2-1; D is perhaps TRBD1 (6 bases). Trimming took off 11 bases at V and 4 bases at J, with 12 bases between the two ends. CDR1 and CDR2 (germline): MDHEN, SYDVKM. The CDR3 length is 12 residues. The CDR3 here is CAASGQYNEQFF. The CDR3 DNA follows: TGTGCCGCATCCGGACAGTACAATGAGCAGTTCTTC.

The V gene is TRBV28, the J gene TRBJ2-1; TRBD2 matches at 11 bases. CDR1 is MDHEN and CDR2 is SYDVKM in the germline V gene. This CDR3 contains 15 residues. V lost 7 bases, J lost 9 bases, and 11 bases stayed unmatched. In DNA form, the CDR3 reads TGTGCCAGCACGGGGACTAGCGGATGGAATGGTGAGCAGTTCTTC. This translates into CASTGTSGWNGEQFF.

This clone has just a few counts. V and J are TRBV4-1 and TRBJ1-1; no firm D call. The V gene's germline CDR1 is MGHRA and CDR2 YSYEKL. This CDR3 comprises 14 residues. Trimming stripped 0 bases from V and 1 base from J, with 6 bases between. CDR3 amino acids: CASSQDTANTEAFF. CDR3 coding DNA: TGCGCCAGCAGCCAAGATACAGCGAACACTGAAGCTTTCTTT.

The V and J genes are TRBV7-6 and TRBJ2-7; tentatively, D is TRBD2 (6 bases). V gave up 5 bases and J gave up 7 bases, with 12 bases separating them. Germline CDR1 and CDR2: SGHVS and FNYEAQ. There are 12 residues in the CDR3. The CDR3 DNA follows: TGTGCCAGCAGCCAGGGACTTATTGAGCAGTACTTC. Translating it yields CASSQGLIEQYF.

V and J are TRBV28 and TRBJ1-1; unclear D gene. CDR3 length: 13 amino acids. Germline V gene sequence: CDR1 MDHEN, CDR2 SYDVKM. V was pared by 3 bases and J by 6 bases, with 11 bases between. CDR3 sequence reads: CASSFLRAAEAFF. CDR3 DNA sequence: TGTGCCAGCAGTTTCCTGCGGGCAGCTGAAGCTTTCTTT.

This clone was seen more than once but under ten times. Here the CDR3 reads CASSFGGLALYNEQFF. The CDR3 DNA follows: TGTGCCAGCAGCTTTGGCGGACTAGCGCTATACAATGAGCAGTTCTTC. This sequence joins TRBV5-6 and TRBJ2-1, with 9 bases lining up with TRBD2. The CDR3 has 16 residues. The germline gives CDR1 SGHDT, CDR2 YYEEEE. V lost 2 bases, J lost 4 bases, and 7 bases stayed unmatched.

The chain recombines TRBV7-6 with TRBJ2-7; 11 bases match TRBD2. CDR1 is SGHVS, CDR2 FNYEAQ, per germline. With V trimmed by 4 bases and J by 4 bases, 6 bases remained unmatched. This CDR3 is 15 amino acids long. The CDR3 spells CASSSLAGAAYEQYF. The CDR3 coding sequence is TGTGCCAGCAGCTCACTAGCGGGAGCAGCTTACGAGCAGTACTTC.

V is TRBV27 and J is TRBJ2-1, with 11 bases identical to TRBD2. The CDR3 length is 15 residues. V trimming: 4 bases; J trimming: 9 bases; junction bases outside the gene matches: 8. Germline V lookup: CDR1 MNHEY, CDR2 SMNVEV (reference sequence). This chain's CDR3 is CASSSVSGGAFEQFF. DNA for the CDR3: TGTGCCAGCAGTTCTGTTAGCGGGGGGGCCTTTGAGCAGTTCTTC.

The genes are TRBV27 and TRBJ2-1, with 7 nucleotides matching TRBD2. CDR1 is MNHEY and CDR2 is SMNVEV in the germline V gene (reference sequence). V trimming: 5 bases; J trimming: 0 bases; junction bases outside the gene matches: 10. The CDR3 length is 17 residues. The CDR3 DNA follows: TGTGCCAGCAGTCAAAGACTAGCCCCTAGCTCCTACAATGAGCAGTTCTTC. This sequence encodes CASSQRLAPSSYNEQFF.

This chain joins TRBV4-2 and TRBJ2-7, with 13 bases matching TRBD2. The germline gives CDR1 LGHNA, CDR2 YNFKEQ. The CDR3 loop spans 16 amino acids. V shed 4 bases and J 3 bases; nucleotides not matched to a gene: 6. This chain's CDR3 is CASSPLGLAGDYEQYF. CDR3 DNA sequence: TGTGCCAGCAGCCCATTAGGACTAGCGGGAGACTACGAGCAGTACTTC.

The chain employs TRBV11-2 and TRBJ2-7, with D possibly TRBD2 on 7 matching bases. CDR1 is SGHAT and CDR2 is FQNNGV in the germline V gene. Trimming shortened V by 5 bases and J by 2 bases, and 13 bases separated the two germline ends. The CDR3 runs 14 residues. In DNA form, the CDR3 reads TGTGCCAGCAGCCCCCCGGGGGGCACCTACGAGCAGTACTTC. Protein sequence: CASSPPGGTYEQYF. The full variable domain, in which reference TRBV11-2 and TRBJ2-7 provide the parts outside the CDR3, is EAGVAQSPRYKIIEKRQSVAFWCNPISGHATLYWYQQILGQGPKLLIQFQNNGVVDDSQLPKDRFSAERLKGVDSTLKIQPAKLEDSAVYLCASSPPGGTYEQYFGPGTRLTVT.

The chain links TRBV2 to TRBJ1-2, with D tentatively TRBD1 (6 bases). V was trimmed by 0 bases and J by 7 bases, leaving 21 bases between them. Germline CDR1 and CDR2: SNHLY and FYNNEI. The CDR3 is made up of 17 amino acids. As DNA, the CDR3 is TGTGCCAGCAGTGAAGCGCTTCCGGAGGACAGCGAGAGTGGCTACACCTTC. Amino acid sequence: CASSEALPEDSESGYTF.